This T cell receptor (beta chain) was documented in a study of T cell changes during pregnancy in multiple sclerosis. Sequencing used immunoSEQ multiplex PCR; TCRdb keeps in-frame clones, though not all of them. Of 75,000 to 100,000 clones listed, almost 95% are singletons. The germline gives CDR1 MGHRA, CDR2 YSYEKL. The V gene lost 1 base and the J gene lost 0 bases, with 20 bases spanning the gap. The CDR3 consists of 19 residues. This material consisted of peripheral blood, taken after pregnancy. The receptor's source is a female donor with multiple sclerosis, enrolled in a pregnancy study. This sequence joins TRBV4-1 and TRBJ2-3; D unresolved. CDR3 sequence: CASSQVQNFRRPSTDTQYF. The CDR3 DNA is TGCGCCAGCAGCCAAGTCCAAAACTTCAGGCGTCCTAGCACAGATACGCAGTATTTT.